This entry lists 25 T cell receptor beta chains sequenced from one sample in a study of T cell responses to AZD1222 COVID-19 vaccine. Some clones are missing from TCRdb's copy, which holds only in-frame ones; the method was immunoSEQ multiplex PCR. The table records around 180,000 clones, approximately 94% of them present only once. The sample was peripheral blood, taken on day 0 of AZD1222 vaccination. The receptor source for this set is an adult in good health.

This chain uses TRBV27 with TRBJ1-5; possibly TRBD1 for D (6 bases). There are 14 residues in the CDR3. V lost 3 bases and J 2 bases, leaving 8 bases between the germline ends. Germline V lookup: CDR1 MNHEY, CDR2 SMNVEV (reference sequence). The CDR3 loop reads CASSFRTGNQPQHF. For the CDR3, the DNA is TGTGCCAGCAGTTTCAGGACAGGCAATCAGCCCCAGCATTTT.

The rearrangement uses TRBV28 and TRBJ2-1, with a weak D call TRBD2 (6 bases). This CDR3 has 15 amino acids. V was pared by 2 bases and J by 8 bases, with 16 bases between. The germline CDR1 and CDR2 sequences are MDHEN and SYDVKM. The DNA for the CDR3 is TGTGCCAGCAGTTTAAGTCGCACGGGGGACGATGAGCAGTTCTTC. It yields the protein CASSLSRTGDDEQFF.

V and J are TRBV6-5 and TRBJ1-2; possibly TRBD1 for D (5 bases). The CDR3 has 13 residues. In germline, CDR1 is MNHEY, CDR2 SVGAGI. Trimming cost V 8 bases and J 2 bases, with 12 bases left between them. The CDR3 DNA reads TGTGCCAGCGGCCAGAGGGGAAACTATGGCTACACCTTC. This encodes CASGQRGNYGYTF.

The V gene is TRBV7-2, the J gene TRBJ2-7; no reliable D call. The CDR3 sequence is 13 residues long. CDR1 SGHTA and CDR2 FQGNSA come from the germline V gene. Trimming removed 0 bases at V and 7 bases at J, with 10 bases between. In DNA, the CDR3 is TGTGCCAGCAGCTTAGCGAACACCGTAGAGCAGTACTTC. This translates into CASSLANTVEQYF.

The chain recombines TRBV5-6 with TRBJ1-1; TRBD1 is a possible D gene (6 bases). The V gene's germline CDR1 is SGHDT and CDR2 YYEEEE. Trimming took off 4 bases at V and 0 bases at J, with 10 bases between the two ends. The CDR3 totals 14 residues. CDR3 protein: CASSGGAVNTEAFF. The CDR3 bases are TGTGCCAGCAGCGGGGGGGCAGTGAACACTGAAGCTTTCTTT.

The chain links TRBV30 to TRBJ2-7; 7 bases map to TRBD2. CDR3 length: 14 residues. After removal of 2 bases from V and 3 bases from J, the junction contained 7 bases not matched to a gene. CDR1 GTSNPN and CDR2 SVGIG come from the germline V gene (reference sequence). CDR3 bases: TGTGCCTGGAGTTGGGCACTAGCGAACTACGAGCAGTACTTC. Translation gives CAWSWALANYEQYF.

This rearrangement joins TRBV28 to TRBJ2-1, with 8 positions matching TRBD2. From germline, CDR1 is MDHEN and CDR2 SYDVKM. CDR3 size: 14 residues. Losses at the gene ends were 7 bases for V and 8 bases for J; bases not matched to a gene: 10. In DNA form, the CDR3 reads TGTGCCAGCAAAGCGGGGGCCAGGGGCGATGAGCAGTTCTTC. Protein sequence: CASKAGARGDEQFF.

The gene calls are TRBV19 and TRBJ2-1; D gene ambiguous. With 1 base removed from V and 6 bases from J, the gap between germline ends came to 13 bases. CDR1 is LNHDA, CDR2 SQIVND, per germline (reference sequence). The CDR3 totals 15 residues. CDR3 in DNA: TGTGCCAGTAGTATAGGAAGCGTAGTGTCCAATGAGCAGTTCTTC. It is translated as CASSIGSVVSNEQFF.

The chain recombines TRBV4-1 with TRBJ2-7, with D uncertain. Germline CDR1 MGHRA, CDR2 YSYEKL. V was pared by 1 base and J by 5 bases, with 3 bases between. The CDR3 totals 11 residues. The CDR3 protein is CASSQGDEQYF. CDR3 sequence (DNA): TGCGCCAGCAGCCAAGGGGACGAGCAGTACTTC.

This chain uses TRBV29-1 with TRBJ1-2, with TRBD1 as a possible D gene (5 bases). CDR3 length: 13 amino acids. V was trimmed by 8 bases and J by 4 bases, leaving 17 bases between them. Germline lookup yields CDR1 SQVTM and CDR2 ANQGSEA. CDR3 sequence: CSYVPSGTYGYTF. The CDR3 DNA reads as TGCAGCTACGTCCCTTCAGGGACCTATGGCTACACCTTC.

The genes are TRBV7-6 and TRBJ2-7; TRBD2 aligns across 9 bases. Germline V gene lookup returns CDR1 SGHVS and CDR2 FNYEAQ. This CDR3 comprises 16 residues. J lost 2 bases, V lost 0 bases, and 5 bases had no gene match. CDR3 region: CASSLAGTSPTYEQYF. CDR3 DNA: TGTGCCAGCAGCTTAGCCGGGACTAGCCCCACCTACGAGCAGTACTTC.

This chain's CDR3 is CASSQDHGSNTEAFF. The CDR3 nucleotides read TGTGCCAGCAGCCAAGATCACGGCTCGAACACTGAAGCTTTCTTT. V is TRBV14 and J is TRBJ1-1; D remains unclear. Trimming pared 0 bases from V and 1 base from J, leaving 9 bases between. The CDR3 covers 15 residues. The germline gives CDR1 SGHDN, CDR2 FVKESK.

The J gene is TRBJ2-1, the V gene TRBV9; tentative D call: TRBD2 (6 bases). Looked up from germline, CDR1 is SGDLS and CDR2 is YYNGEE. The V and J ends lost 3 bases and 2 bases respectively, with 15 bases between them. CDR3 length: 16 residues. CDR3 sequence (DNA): TGTGCCAGCAGCGAAGTCGGGTGGGGGGCCTACAATGAGCAGTTCTTC. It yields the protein CASSEVGWGAYNEQFF.

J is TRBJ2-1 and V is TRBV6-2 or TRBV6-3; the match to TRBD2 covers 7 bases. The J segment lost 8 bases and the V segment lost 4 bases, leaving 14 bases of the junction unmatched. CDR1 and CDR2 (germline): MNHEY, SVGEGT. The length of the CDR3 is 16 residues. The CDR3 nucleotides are TGTGCCAGCAGTTCGAAGCGGGGAACCCCCATCCATGAGCAGTTCTTC. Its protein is CASSSKRGTPIHEQFF.

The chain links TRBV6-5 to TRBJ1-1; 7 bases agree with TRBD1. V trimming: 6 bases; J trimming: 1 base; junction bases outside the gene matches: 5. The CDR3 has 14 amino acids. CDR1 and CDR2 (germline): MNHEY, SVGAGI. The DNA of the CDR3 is TGTGCCAGCAGCCTGGACAGGCAGAACACTGAAGCTTTCTTT. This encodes CASSLDRQNTEAFF.

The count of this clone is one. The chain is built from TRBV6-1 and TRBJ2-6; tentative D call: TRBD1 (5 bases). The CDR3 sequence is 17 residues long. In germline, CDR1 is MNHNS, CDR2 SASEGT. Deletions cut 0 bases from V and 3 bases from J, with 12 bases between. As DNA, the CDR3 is TGTGCCAGCAGTGAAGCGATAGCAGGGCGTGGGGCCAACGTCCTGACTTTC. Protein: CASSEAIAGRGANVLTF.

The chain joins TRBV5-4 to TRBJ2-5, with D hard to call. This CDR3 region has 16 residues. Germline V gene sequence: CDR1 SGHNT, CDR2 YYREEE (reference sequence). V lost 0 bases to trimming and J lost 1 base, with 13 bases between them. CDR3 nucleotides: TGTGCCAGCAGCTTGGGGGGAACATACGGCCAAGAGACCCAGTACTTC. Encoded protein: CASSLGGTYGQETQYF.

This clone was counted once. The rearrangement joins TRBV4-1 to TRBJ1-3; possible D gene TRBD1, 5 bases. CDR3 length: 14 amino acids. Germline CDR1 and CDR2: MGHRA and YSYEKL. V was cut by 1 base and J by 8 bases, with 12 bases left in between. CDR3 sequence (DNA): TGCGCCAGCAGCCAAGTGGGACTACGGGACACCATATATTTT. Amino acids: CASSQVGLRDTIYF.

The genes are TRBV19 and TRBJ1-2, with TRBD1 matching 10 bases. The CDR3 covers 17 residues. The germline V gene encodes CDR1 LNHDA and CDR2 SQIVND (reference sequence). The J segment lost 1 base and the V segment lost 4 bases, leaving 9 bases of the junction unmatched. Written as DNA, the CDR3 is TGTGCCAGTAGTACCTCTCGGGGACAGGGGCTTAACTATGGCTACACCTTC. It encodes CASSTSRGQGLNYGYTF.

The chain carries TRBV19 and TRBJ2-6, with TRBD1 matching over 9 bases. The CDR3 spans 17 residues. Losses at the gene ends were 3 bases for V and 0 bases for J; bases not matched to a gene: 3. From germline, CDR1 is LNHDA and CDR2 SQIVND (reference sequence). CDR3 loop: CASSMGDRVSGANVLTF. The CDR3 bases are TGTGCCAGTAGTATGGGGGACAGGGTCTCTGGGGCCAACGTCCTGACTTTC. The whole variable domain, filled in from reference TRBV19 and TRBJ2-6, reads DGGITQSPKYLFRKEGQNVTLSCEQNLNHDAMYWYRQDPGQGLRLIYYSQIVNDFQKGDIAEGYSVSREKKESFPLTVTSAQKNPTAFYLCASSMGDRVSGANVLTFGAGSRLTVL.

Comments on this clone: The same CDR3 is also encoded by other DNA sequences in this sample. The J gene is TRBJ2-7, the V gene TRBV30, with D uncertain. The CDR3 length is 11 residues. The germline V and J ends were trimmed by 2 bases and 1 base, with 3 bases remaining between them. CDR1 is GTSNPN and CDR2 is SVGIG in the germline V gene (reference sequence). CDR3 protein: CAWSLSYEQYF. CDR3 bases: TGTGCCTGGAGTCTTTCCTACGAGCAGTACTTC.

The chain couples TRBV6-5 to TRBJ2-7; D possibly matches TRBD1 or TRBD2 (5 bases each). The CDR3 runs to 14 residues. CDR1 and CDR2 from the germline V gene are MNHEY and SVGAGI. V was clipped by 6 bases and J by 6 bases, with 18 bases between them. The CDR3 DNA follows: TGTGCCAGCAGCAGAGGGGCCCGTTATCCCGAGCAGTACTTC. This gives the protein CASSRGARYPEQYF.

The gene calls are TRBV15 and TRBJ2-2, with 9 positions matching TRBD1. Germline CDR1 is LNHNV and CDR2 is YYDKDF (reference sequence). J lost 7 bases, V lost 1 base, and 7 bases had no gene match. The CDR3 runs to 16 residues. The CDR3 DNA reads TGTGCCACCAGCAGAGGGGGACAGGGAGGTGTCGGGGAGCTGTTTTTT. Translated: CATSRGGQGGVGELFF.

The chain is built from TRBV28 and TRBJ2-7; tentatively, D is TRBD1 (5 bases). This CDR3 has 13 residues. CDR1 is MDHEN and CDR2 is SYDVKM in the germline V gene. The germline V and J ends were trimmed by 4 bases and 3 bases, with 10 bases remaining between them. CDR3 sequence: CASSSQGFYEQYF. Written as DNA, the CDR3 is TGTGCCAGCAGTTCCCAGGGTTTCTACGAGCAGTACTTC. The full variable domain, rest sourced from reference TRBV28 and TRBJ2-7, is DVKVTQSSRYLVKRTGEKVFLECVQDMDHENMFWYRQDPGLGLRLIYFSYDVKMKEKGDIPEGYSVSREKKERFSLILESASTNQTSMYLCASSSQGFYEQYFGPGTRLTVT.

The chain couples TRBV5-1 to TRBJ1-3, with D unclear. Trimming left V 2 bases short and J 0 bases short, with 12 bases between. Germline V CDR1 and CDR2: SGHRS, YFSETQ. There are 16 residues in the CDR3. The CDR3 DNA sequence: TGCGCCAGCAGCTTAACGGGTTCCTCCTCTGGAAACACCATATATTTT. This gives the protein CASSLTGSSSGNTIYF.